The 20 T cell receptor beta chains listed next were all sequenced from one sample in a study of glioma-infiltrating T cells. Amplification of TCR alpha and beta CDR3 regions from RNA used iRepertoire nested multiplex PCR. TCRdb ran MiXCR on the multiplex PCR reads and lists one entry per CDR3 protein. The sample records about 140,000 distinct CDR3 sequences, roughly two fifths being singletons. Sequencing was carried out using glioma tissue, nonneoplastic brain tissue, or PBMCs (not recorded which). Receptor source: a human donor with low-grade glioma or glioblastoma, undergoing nonglioma brain surgery, or in good health (not recorded which).

This chain links TRBV29-1 with TRBJ2-3; D is uncertain. Trimming stripped 4 bases from V and 2 bases from J, with 10 bases between. This CDR3 contains 13 residues. Germline CDR1 is SQVTM and CDR2 is ANQGSEA. The chain's CDR3 is CSVVRLITDTQYF. The CDR3 DNA reads TGCAGCGTTGTGCGGTTGATCACAGATACGCAGTATTTT.

The CDR3 protein is CASSLSLETEAFF. CDR3 nucleotides: TGTGCCAGCAGCTTATCTCTGGAGACTGAAGCTTTCTTT. V gene TRBV7-3 combines with J gene TRBJ1-1; no clear D. The V end was cut by 2 bases, the J end by 5 bases, with 9 bases between. Per the germline V gene, CDR1 is SGHTA and CDR2 is FQGTGA. This CDR3 contains 13 residues.

This clonotype was found many times. This chain connects TRBV6-1 to TRBJ1-1; no clear D. Trimming pared 2 bases from V and 5 bases from J, leaving 12 bases between. Germline CDR1 MNHNS, CDR2 SASEGT. The length of the CDR3 is 14 residues. The CDR3 region is CASSETSGVTEAFF. The CDR3 DNA reads TGTGCCAGCAGTGAAACGTCGGGAGTTACTGAAGCTTTCTTT.

This clonotype was detected a few times. The chain combines TRBV28 with TRBJ1-5; no reliable D call. The CDR3 consists of 12 residues. V dropped 5 bases and J dropped 6 bases, with 8 bases sitting between them. Per germline, CDR1 MDHEN and CDR2 SYDVKM. The CDR3, as DNA: TGTGCCAGCAGTATACTAGGTCAGCCCCAGCATTTT. Protein sequence: CASSILGQPQHF.

A few counts support this clonotype. The chain combines TRBV15 with TRBJ2-5, with 13 nucleotides matching TRBD2. In germline, CDR1 is LNHNV, CDR2 YYDKDF (reference sequence). The CDR3 spans 15 residues. V gave up 3 bases and J gave up 4 bases; unmatched junction bases: 2. Written as DNA, the CDR3 is TGTGCCACCAGCAGCAGACTAGCGGGGGGAGAGACCCAGTACTTC. Protein sequence: CATSSRLAGGETQYF.

The chain couples TRBV24-1 to TRBJ2-7, with D possibly matching TRBD1 (6 bases). This CDR3 spans 11 amino acids. Trimming took off 1 base at V and 10 bases at J, with 7 bases between the two ends. Looked up from germline, CDR1 is KGHDR and CDR2 is SFDVKD. As DNA, the CDR3 is TGTGCCACCAGTGATTTTGGGACACAGTACTTC. It is translated as CATSDFGTQYF.

The rearrangement uses TRBV2 and TRBJ1-1, with D unclear. The germline CDR1 and CDR2 sequences are SNHLY and FYNNEI. V was trimmed by 3 bases and J by 5 bases, leaving 16 bases between them. The CDR3 extends over 15 amino acids. CDR3 region: CASSDNALTLTEAFF. CDR3 nucleotides: TGTGCCAGCAGTGATAATGCCCTGACATTAACTGAAGCTTTCTTT.

This clonotype was seen more than once but under ten times. The V call is TRBV20-1, the J call TRBJ1-2; 9 bases fit TRBD1. This CDR3 is 15 amino acids long. Per the germline V gene, CDR1 is DFQATT and CDR2 is SNEGSKA (reference sequence). The trim removed 4 bases at V and 7 bases at J, leaving 13 bases unmatched. The CDR3 sequence: CSATTGTGFTSGYTF. The CDR3 DNA sequence: TGCAGTGCTACTACCGGGACAGGGTTTACATCTGGCTACACCTTC.

There are a few counts of this clonotype. The chain joins TRBV7-2 to TRBJ2-4; TRBD2 is a possible D gene (7 bases). The germline V gene has CDR1 SGHTA and CDR2 FQGNSA. Trimming took 1 base from V and 1 from J, leaving 11 bases between them. CDR3 size: 16 residues. CDR3 DNA sequence: TGTGCCAGCAGCTTAGAGGGGGGGCTTGCCAAAAACATTCAGTACTTC. This sequence encodes CASSLEGGLAKNIQYF. Filled out from reference TRBV7-2 and TRBJ2-4, the complete variable domain reads GAGVSQSPSNKVTEKGKDVELRCDPISGHTALYWYRQSLGQGLEFLIYFQGNSAPDKSGLPSDRFSAERTGGSVSTLTIQRTQQEDSAVYLCASSLEGGLAKNIQYFGAGTRLSVL.

The chain has TRBV20-1 and TRBJ2-7; a weak D match, TRBD2 (5 bases). Germline lookup yields CDR1 DFQATT and CDR2 SNEGSKA (reference sequence). The CDR3 is 15 residues long. Trimming took 5 bases from V and 2 from J, leaving 19 bases between them. DNA of the CDR3: TGCAGTGCTCCAAAGACAAGCGGACGAACCTACGAGCAGTACTTC. Translating it yields CSAPKTSGRTYEQYF.

For this clonotype: A read error may be the cause here, since a much bigger clone is one base away. V usage is TRBV6-1 and J usage is TRBJ2-3; possible D gene TRBD2, 6 bases. The CDR3 loop spans 17 amino acids. Looked up from germline, CDR1 is MNHNS and CDR2 is SASEGT. V lost 7 bases and J 0 bases, leaving 20 bases between the germline ends. In DNA form, the CDR3 reads TGTGCCAGCACTCAAAGGCGTAATAGCGGAAGCACAGATACGCAGTATTTT. Protein: CASTQRRNSGSTDTQYF.

This clonotype was detected a few times. The chain couples TRBV20-1 to TRBJ1-2; no clear D. V was clipped by 5 bases and J by 0 bases, with 10 bases between them. The CDR3 covers 13 residues. CDR1 DFQATT and CDR2 SNEGSKA come from the germline V gene (reference sequence). CDR3 protein: CSASDEANYGYTF. The DNA for the CDR3 is TGCAGTGCTTCAGATGAAGCTAACTATGGCTACACCTTC.

This chain uses TRBV20-1 with TRBJ1-2; 11 nucleotides align to TRBD1. Unmatched junction bases numbered 3, after V lost 4 bases and J lost 2 bases. Germline CDR1 and CDR2: DFQATT and SNEGSKA (reference sequence). This CDR3 is built from 14 residues. The CDR3, as DNA: TGCAGTGCTAAAAGGACAGGGGGCAACTATGGCTACACCTTC. Its protein product is CSAKRTGGNYGYTF.

The chain carries TRBV19 and TRBJ1-2; perhaps TRBD1 as D (6 bases). Trimming stripped 7 bases from V and 0 bases from J, with 15 bases between. This CDR3 is 15 amino acids long. Germline V gives CDR1 LNHDA, CDR2 SQIVND (reference sequence). The CDR3, as DNA: TGTGCCAGTACGCACCTAGGACAGACTAACTATGGCTACACCTTC. It yields the protein CASTHLGQTNYGYTF.

There are many counts of this clonotype. The gene calls are TRBV20-1 and TRBJ1-1, with D maybe TRBD1 (6 bases). Per germline, CDR1 DFQATT and CDR2 SNEGSKA (reference sequence). This CDR3 comprises 14 residues. Trimming left V 1 base short and J 4 bases short, with 13 bases between. The DNA for the CDR3 is TGCAGTGCTAGAGGGACAGACGGAAGCACTGAAGCTTTCTTT. This gives the protein CSARGTDGSTEAFF.

The genes are TRBV14 and TRBJ2-5; D gene uncertain. This CDR3 has 13 residues. Trimming pared 1 base from V and 7 bases from J, leaving 10 bases between. Germline CDR1 SGHDN, CDR2 FVKESK. The CDR3 DNA sequence: TGTGCCAGCAGCCAAGCGGTAAAAGGGACCCAGTACTTC. This gives the protein CASSQAVKGTQYF.

This chain links TRBV7-6 with TRBJ2-2; D possibly uses TRBD1 or TRBD2 (5 bases each). The CDR3 sequence is 18 residues long. Germline lookup yields CDR1 SGHVS and CDR2 FNYEAQ. The V and J ends lost 5 bases and 5 bases respectively, with 24 bases between them. CDR3 sequence reads: CASSGTSRGLIWTGELFF. The CDR3 bases are TGTGCCAGCAGCGGTACTAGTAGGGGATTAATTTGGACCGGGGAGCTGTTTTTT.

The chain combines TRBV12-5 with TRBJ1-1; D call uncertain. This CDR3 contains 11 residues. The V and J ends lost 1 base and 7 bases respectively, with 4 bases between them. The V gene's germline CDR1 is LGHNT and CDR2 FRNRAP. The CDR3 nucleotides read TGTGCTAGTGGTTTGGGGGATGAAGCTTTCTTT. As protein: CASGLGDEAFF. The full variable domain, with the rest looked up from reference TRBV12-5 and TRBJ1-1, is DARVTQTPRHKVTEMGQEVTMRCQPILGHNTVFWYRQTMMQGLELLAYFRNRAPLDDSGMPKDRFSAEMPDATLATLKIQPSEPRDSAVYFCASGLGDEAFFGQGTRLTVV.

This clonotype was detected only a few times. The chain is built from TRBV6-1 and TRBJ1-2; 7 positions agree with TRBD1. CDR1 and CDR2 (germline): MNHNS, SASEGT. This CDR3 has 14 amino acids. Trimming took 2 bases from V and 4 from J; bases not matched to a gene: 4. The CDR3 coding sequence is TGTGCCAGCAGTGAACTTGGGACAGCCTATGGCTACACCTTC. It specifies CASSELGTAYGYTF.

This rearrangement joins TRBV30 to TRBJ1-2; D gene ambiguous. CDR1 is GTSNPN and CDR2 is SVGIG in the germline V gene (reference sequence). The CDR3 is made up of 15 amino acids. The V and J ends lost 1 base and 3 bases respectively, with 15 bases between them. The CDR3 DNA reads TGTGCCTGGAGTGCCGTTGCTGGACCCGACTATGGCTACACCTTC. Translation: CAWSAVAGPDYGYTF.